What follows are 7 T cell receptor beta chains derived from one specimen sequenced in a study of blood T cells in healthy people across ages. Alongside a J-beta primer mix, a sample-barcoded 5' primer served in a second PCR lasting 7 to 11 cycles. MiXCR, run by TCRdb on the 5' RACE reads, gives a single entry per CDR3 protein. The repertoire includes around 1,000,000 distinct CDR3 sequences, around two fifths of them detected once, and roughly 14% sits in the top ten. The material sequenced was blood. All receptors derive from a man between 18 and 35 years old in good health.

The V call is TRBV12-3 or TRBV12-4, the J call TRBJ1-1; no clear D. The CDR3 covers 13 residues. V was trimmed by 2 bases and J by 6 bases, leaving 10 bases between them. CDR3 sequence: CASSLREAAEAFF. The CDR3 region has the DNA TGTGCCAGCAGTTTAAGGGAGGCCGCTGAAGCTTTCTTT.

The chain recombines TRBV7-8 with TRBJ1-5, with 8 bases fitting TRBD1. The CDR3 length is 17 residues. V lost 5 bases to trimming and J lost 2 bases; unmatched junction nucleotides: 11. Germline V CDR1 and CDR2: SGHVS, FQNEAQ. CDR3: CASSGLGQGGGNQPQHF. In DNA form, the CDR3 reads TGTGCCAGCAGCGGACTTGGACAGGGAGGAGGCAATCAGCCCCAGCATTTT.

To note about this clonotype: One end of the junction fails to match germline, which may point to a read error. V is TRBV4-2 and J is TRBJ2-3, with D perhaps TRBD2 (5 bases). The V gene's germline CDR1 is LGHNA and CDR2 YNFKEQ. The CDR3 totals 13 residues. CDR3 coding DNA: TGTACCAGCTTAGGACGAGGAGGCGATACGCAGTATTTT. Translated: CTSLGRGGDTQYF.

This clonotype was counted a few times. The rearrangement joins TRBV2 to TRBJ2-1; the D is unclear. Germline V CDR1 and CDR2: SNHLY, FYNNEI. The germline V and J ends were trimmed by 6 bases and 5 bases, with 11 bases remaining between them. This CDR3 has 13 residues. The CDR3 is CASRVGRNNEQFF. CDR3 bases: TGTGCCAGCAGGGTAGGCCGGAACAATGAGCAGTTCTTC. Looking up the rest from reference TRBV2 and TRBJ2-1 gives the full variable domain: EPEVTQTPSHQVTQMGQEVILRCVPISNHLYFYWYRQILGQKVEFLVSFYNNEISEKSEIFDDQFSVERPDGSNFTLKIRSTKLEDSAMYFCASRVGRNNEQFFGPGTRLTVL.

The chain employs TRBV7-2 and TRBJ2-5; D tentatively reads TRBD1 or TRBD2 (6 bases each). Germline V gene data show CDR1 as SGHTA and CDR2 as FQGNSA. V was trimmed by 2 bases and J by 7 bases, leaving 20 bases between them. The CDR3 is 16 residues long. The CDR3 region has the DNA TGTGCCAGCAGCTTATCACGGGGGCAGCCGGCTGGGACCCAGTACTTC. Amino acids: CASSLSRGQPAGTQYF.

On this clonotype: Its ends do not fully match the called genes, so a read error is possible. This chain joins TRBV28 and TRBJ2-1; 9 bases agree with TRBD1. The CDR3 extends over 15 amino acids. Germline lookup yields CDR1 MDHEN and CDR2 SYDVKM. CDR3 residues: CASSSGQGHYDEQFF. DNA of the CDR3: TGTGCCAGCAGTTCGGGACAGGGTCACTACGATGAGCAGTTCTTC.

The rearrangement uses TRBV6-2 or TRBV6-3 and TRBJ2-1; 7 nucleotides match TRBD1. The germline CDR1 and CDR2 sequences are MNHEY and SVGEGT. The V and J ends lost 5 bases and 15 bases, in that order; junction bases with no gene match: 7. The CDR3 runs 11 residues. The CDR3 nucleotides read TGTGCCAGCAGTACCCGACAGGGCCGGTTCTTC. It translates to CASSTRQGRFF.